The 20 T cell receptor beta chains presented below share a single source sample, sequenced in a study of control samples from healthy donors and cancer patients. Clones were sequenced by immunoSEQ multiplex PCR, and TCRdb holds only the in-frame ones, with some missing. The sample has about 210,000 clones; the top ten hold roughly 2%. Specimen: blood. These receptors came from a woman in her 30s in good health.

V is TRBV7-6 and J is TRBJ2-7, with D possibly called TRBD1 or TRBD2 (7 bases each). The CDR3 spans 16 residues. From germline, CDR1 is SGHVS and CDR2 FNYEAQ. V was trimmed by 5 bases and J by 3 bases, leaving 20 bases between them. DNA of the CDR3: TGTGCCAGCAGCCCCGGGGGAGGGGGCGAGTACTACGAGCAGTACTTC. Protein: CASSPGGGGEYYEQYF.

The J gene is TRBJ1-1, the V gene TRBV19; 8 nucleotides agree with TRBD1. Losses at the gene ends were 3 bases for V and 1 base for J; bases not matched to a gene: 1. The germline V gene has CDR1 LNHDA and CDR2 SQIVND (reference sequence). The CDR3 totals 14 residues. DNA of the CDR3: TGTGCCAGTAGTATCGGGACAGGGAACACTGAAGCTTTCTTT. It translates to CASSIGTGNTEAFF.

The V call is TRBV28, the J call TRBJ2-3; D gene uncertain. The germline gives CDR1 MDHEN, CDR2 SYDVKM. This CDR3 contains 11 residues. V dropped 8 bases and J dropped 0 bases, with 3 bases sitting between them. CDR3 loop: CASGSTDTQYF. CDR3 DNA: TGTGCCAGCGGAAGCACAGATACGCAGTATTTT.

This sequence joins TRBV6-2 or TRBV6-3 and TRBJ2-1, with 12 positions matching TRBD2. The V gene end was trimmed by 6 bases and the J gene end by 6 bases; junction bases not matched to a gene: 6. Germline V CDR1 and CDR2: MNHEY, SVGEGT. The CDR3 has 15 amino acids. The CDR3 DNA reads TGTGCCAGCAGCTTGACTAGCGGGGGACCCAATGAGCAGTTCTTC. It translates to CASSLTSGGPNEQFF.

V usage is TRBV5-1 and J usage is TRBJ2-4; D is undetermined. This CDR3 region has 11 residues. Germline-derived CDR1 and CDR2 are SGHRS and YFSETQ. V dropped 1 base and J dropped 6 bases, with 2 bases sitting between them. The CDR3 loop reads CASSLSNIQYF. CDR3 DNA: TGCGCCAGCAGCTTGTCAAACATTCAGTACTTC.

J is TRBJ1-2 and V is TRBV28; TRBD1 might be the D (5 bases). V was cut by 3 bases and J by 4 bases, with 15 bases left in between. CDR1 MDHEN and CDR2 SYDVKM come from the germline V gene. The CDR3 contains 15 residues. CDR3 DNA sequence: TGTGCCAGCAGTTTCCCCTCGCAGGGAGGCTATGGCTACACCTTC. It codes for CASSFPSQGGYGYTF.

The rearrangement links TRBV28 to TRBJ1-3, with a weak D call TRBD1 (6 bases). The CDR3 loop spans 16 amino acids. Trimming removed 5 bases from V and 1 base from J, with 15 bases in between. Germline CDR1 is MDHEN and CDR2 is SYDVKM. CDR3 sequence: CASSRAHRASGNTIYF. DNA for the CDR3: TGTGCCAGCAGTAGGGCTCACAGGGCTTCTGGAAACACCATATATTTT.

The chain combines TRBV10-2 with TRBJ2-5, with 7 bases lining up with TRBD1. J was trimmed by 5 bases and V by 3 bases; bases with no gene match: 9. The CDR3 is 15 residues long. CDR1 and CDR2 from the germline V gene are WSHSY and SAAADI. The CDR3 spells CASSDTQGSGETQYF. CDR3 DNA: TGCGCCAGCAGTGATACACAGGGGTCCGGGGAGACCCAGTACTTC.

The J gene is TRBJ2-7, the V gene TRBV5-4, with D perhaps TRBD2 (6 bases). Trimming stripped 10 bases from V and 11 bases from J, with 31 bases between. The CDR3 has 15 residues. The V gene's germline CDR1 is SGHNT and CDR2 YYREEE (reference sequence). This CDR3 reads CALLKGIPGLPREYF. DNA for the CDR3: TGTGCCCTACTAAAAGGAATCCCGGGACTCCCTCGGGAGTACTTC.

The V call is TRBV19, the J call TRBJ1-5, with D perhaps matching TRBD1 (5 bases). Germline CDR1 LNHDA, CDR2 SQIVND (reference sequence). The CDR3 consists of 13 residues. V was pared by 3 bases and J by 4 bases, with 7 bases between. CDR3 residues: CASSIEGNQPQHF. The CDR3 nucleotides read TGTGCCAGTAGTATTGAGGGGAATCAGCCCCAGCATTTT. The complete variable domain, with remaining parts taken from reference TRBV19 and TRBJ1-5, reads DGGITQSPKYLFRKEGQNVTLSCEQNLNHDAMYWYRQDPGQGLRLIYYSQIVNDFQKGDIAEGYSVSREKKESFPLTVTSAQKNPTAFYLCASSIEGNQPQHFGDGTRLSIL.

The chain recombines TRBV3-1 (or the pseudogene TRBV3-2) with TRBJ1-2; 10 bases are a match to TRBD1. V was clipped by 6 bases and J by 7 bases; unmatched bases: 8. The length of the CDR3 is 14 residues. Germline values: CDR1 LGHDT, CDR2 YNNKEL (reference sequence). The CDR3 DNA reads as TGTGCCAGCAGTACCGGGACAGGGGCGGGTGGCTACACCTTC. It translates to CASSTGTGAGGYTF.

The genes are TRBV19 and TRBJ1-1; tentative D call: TRBD1 (5 bases). This CDR3 comprises 17 residues. With 6 bases removed from V and 0 bases from J, the gap between germline ends came to 20 bases. Germline V gene data show CDR1 as LNHDA and CDR2 as SQIVND (reference sequence). DNA for the CDR3: TGTGCCAGTAGCAATGGATGGCAGGGTCCCATGAACACTGAAGCTTTCTTT. Its translation is CASSNGWQGPMNTEAFF.

The chain couples TRBV7-9 to TRBJ2-7, with a tentative D call TRBD2 (6 bases). Germline V gene data show CDR1 as SEHNR and CDR2 as FQNEAQ (reference sequence). Trimming cost V 8 bases and J 0 bases, with 11 bases left between them. This CDR3 has 13 residues. CDR3 nucleotides: TGTGCCAGCCAAGGGCGGGACTCCTACGAGCAGTACTTC. Amino acid sequence: CASQGRDSYEQYF.

The chain has TRBV15 and TRBJ1-2; D may be TRBD1 (5 bases). The CDR3 runs to 13 residues. V lost 0 bases and J lost 4, with 6 bases in between. Germline V gene sequence: CDR1 LNHNV, CDR2 YYDKDF (reference sequence). The CDR3 bases are TGTGCCACCAGCAGAGAGGGGACCTATGGCTACACCTTC. Protein: CATSREGTYGYTF.

The rearrangement links TRBV18 to TRBJ2-7; 12 nucleotides match TRBD1. Germline CDR1 KGHSH, CDR2 LQKENI. With 3 bases clipped from V and 4 bases from J, the junction kept 7 bases outside the gene matches. The CDR3 covers 16 residues. The chain's CDR3 is CASSPGGQGARYEQYF. For the CDR3, the DNA is TGTGCCAGCTCACCGGGGGGACAGGGGGCTCGGTACGAGCAGTACTTC.

In the case of this clone: Other DNA variants within this sample encode the same CDR3. V gene TRBV6-5 combines with J gene TRBJ2-7, with 8 bases matching TRBD2. V gave up 6 bases and J gave up 2 bases; unmatched junction bases: 3. Germline V gene data show CDR1 as MNHEY and CDR2 as SVGAGI. CDR3 length: 13 residues. The CDR3 DNA reads TGTGCCAGCAGGACGGGGGGGACCTACGAGCAGTACTTC. Its protein product is CASRTGGTYEQYF.

The chain carries TRBV9 and TRBJ1-1, with D unclear. V was pared by 1 base and J by 5 bases, with 9 bases between. Germline CDR1 is SGDLS and CDR2 is YYNGEE. The CDR3 loop spans 13 amino acids. Here the CDR3 reads CASSVFLGTEAFF. Written as DNA, the CDR3 is TGTGCCAGCAGCGTATTTCTGGGGACTGAAGCTTTCTTT.

The chain carries TRBV5-1 and TRBJ2-7, with 11 positions matching TRBD2. The CDR3 has 15 amino acids. V gave up 5 bases and J gave up 6 bases; unmatched junction bases: 10. Germline loops: CDR1 SGHRS, CDR2 YFSETQ. DNA of the CDR3: TGCGCCAGCAGACAGCTAGCGGGGGGACAGACCGAGCAGTACTTC. This sequence encodes CASRQLAGGQTEQYF.

The CDR3 loop is CASTPFVTGREQYF. DNA of the CDR3: TGTGCCAGCACCCCATTCGTCACGGGGCGCGAGCAGTACTTC. This rearrangement joins TRBV28 to TRBJ2-7; the D gene could be TRBD1 or TRBD2 (5 bases each). V dropped 7 bases and J dropped 6 bases, with 19 bases sitting between them. The CDR3 is made up of 14 amino acids. Per germline, CDR1 MDHEN and CDR2 SYDVKM.

The CDR3, as DNA: TGTGCCAGCAGCCAAGATCCGCCAGGTGTCGACACTGAAGCTTTCTTT. The encoded protein is CASSQDPPGVDTEAFF. This chain links TRBV4-2 with TRBJ1-1, with D unclear. CDR1 and CDR2 (germline): LGHNA, YNFKEQ. V lost 0 bases and J lost 3, with 14 bases in between. This CDR3 has 16 amino acids.